This TCR gamma chain originates from a study of γδ T cells in repeated Plasmodium falciparum infection. Study as a whole: Each infection was followed by sampling at 21 days, plus baseline and some pre-infection draws.

This CDR3 region has 17 residues. Germline V gene lookup returns CDR1 GITISATS and CDR2 ISYDGTV (reference sequence). This clone showed up many times. Its antigen is unknown. The translation of this DNA and the TCRdb protein of a much larger clone differ at residue 15, probably owing to a read error; the protein shown here is translated from the DNA. The sample holds other DNA sequences that translate to the same CDR3. Gammadelta T cells were flow-sorted from PBMC into Vgamma9/Vdelta2+ and Vdelta2-negative populations for bulk analysis. Each sorted gammadelta sample had TRG and TRD chains sequenced. TCRdb re-identified clones in the multiplex PCR reads via CATT. The sample shows tens of thousands of gamma-chain clones, more than 1.4% of them seen only once. Study-wide results and limits: Waves of new clonotype selection appeared after repeated controlled infections in Vdelta2-negative, largely Vdelta1+, gammadelta T cells.

The source of this sequence is a pool of human donors (malaria-infected and uninfected, not separated). Input material: gamma-delta T cells from blood. The V gene is TRGV9; the J gene was not called. This CDR3 is CALWEVQLELGKKIEVF. DNA of the CDR3: TGTGCCTTGTGGGAGGTGCAACTGGAGTTGGGCAAAAAAATCGAGGTATTT.